One and the same sample provided the 17 T cell receptor beta chains below, sequenced in a study of PD-1 blockade in classical Hodgkin lymphoma. Clones were read by immunoSEQ multiplex PCR, and TCRdb kept only the in-frame ones, dropping some. Of about 14,000 clones in the sample, about four fifths were seen once. Each of the patients experienced relapse following autologous stem cell transplantation, and their brentuximab vedotin exposure differed. Sequenced here: peripheral blood mononuclear cells (PBMCs), sampled at baseline. Every receptor here comes from a human donor with classical Hodgkin lymphoma.

V usage is TRBV7-8 and J usage is TRBJ2-5; either TRBD1 or TRBD2 may supply D (5 bases each). V gave up 2 bases and J gave up 2 bases, with 9 bases separating them. CDR3 length: 14 residues. From germline, CDR1 is SGHVS and CDR2 FQNEAQ. The CDR3 loop is CASSLRGRQETQYF. CDR3 sequence (DNA): TGTGCCAGCAGCTTACGGGGCCGACAAGAGACCCAGTACTTC.

The V gene is TRBV6-6, the J gene TRBJ2-2; maybe TRBD2 (6 bases). V lost 2 bases and J 2 bases, leaving 9 bases between the germline ends. CDR1 and CDR2 from the germline V gene are MNHNY and SVGAGI (reference sequence). This CDR3 has 15 amino acids. The CDR3 DNA reads TGTGCCAGCAGTTACCTGGGACTTAACACCGGGGAGCTGTTTTTT. Translated: CASSYLGLNTGELFF.

V usage is TRBV10-3 and J usage is TRBJ2-3, with D perhaps matching TRBD1 (6 bases). The CDR3 is 14 residues long. Germline V gene lookup returns CDR1 ENHRY and CDR2 SYGVKD. The V gene lost 6 bases and the J gene lost 0 bases, with 10 bases spanning the gap. The CDR3 sequence: CAISRTASTDTQYF. In DNA form, the CDR3 reads TGTGCCATCAGCCGGACAGCCAGCACAGATACGCAGTATTTT.

This clone was counted a single time. V gene TRBV28 combines with J gene TRBJ1-2, with 7 bases identical to TRBD1. V lost 2 bases, J lost 8 bases, and 11 bases stayed unmatched. The CDR3 consists of 15 residues. CDR1 is MDHEN and CDR2 is SYDVKM in the germline V gene. CDR3 coding DNA: TGTGCCAGCAGTTTACCGGAAGGTACAGGGGTCGGCTACACCTTC. Residues: CASSLPEGTGVGYTF.

The chain carries TRBV7-9 and TRBJ1-6, with unresolved D. The germline V gene encodes CDR1 SEHNR and CDR2 FQNEAQ (reference sequence). The CDR3 spans 15 residues. Trimming removed 5 bases from V and 7 bases from J, with 15 bases in between. The CDR3 spells CASSLFGGSNSPLHF. The CDR3 region has the DNA TGTGCCAGCAGCCTTTTCGGAGGGTCCAATTCACCCCTCCACTTT.

The chain joins TRBV18 to TRBJ2-1, with 7 bases matching TRBD2. Germline V gene sequence: CDR1 KGHSH, CDR2 LQKENI. J gave up 6 bases and V 0 bases, and 8 bases lay outside the gene matches. The CDR3 consists of 16 residues. Here the CDR3 reads CASSPPQAGQGNEQFF. Here the CDR3 DNA reads TGTGCCAGCTCACCACCGCAAGCGGGGCAGGGCAATGAGCAGTTCTTC.

The chain links TRBV9 to TRBJ2-7; 8 bases match TRBD1. V gave up 0 bases and J gave up 5 bases; unmatched junction bases: 4. Germline CDR1 and CDR2: SGDLS and YYNGEE. This CDR3 has 14 residues. In nucleotides, the CDR3 is TGTGCCAGCAGCGTAGAAGACAGGGGCCACGAGCAGTACTTC. It codes for CASSVEDRGHEQYF. Together with reference TRBV9 and TRBJ2-7, the CDR3 gives the full variable domain: DSGVTQTPKHLITATGQRVTLRCSPRSGDLSVYWYQQSLDQGLQFLIQYYNGEERAKGNILERFSAQQFPDLHSELNLSSLELGDSALYFCASSVEDRGHEQYFGPGTRLTVT.

CDR3 nucleotides: TGTGCCAGCTCACCAGAAGATACGCAGTATTTT. This gives the protein CASSPEDTQYF. This chain joins TRBV18 and TRBJ2-3; D is uncertain. CDR1 KGHSH and CDR2 LQKENI come from the germline V gene. The V and J ends lost 2 bases and 5 bases respectively, with 2 bases between them. CDR3 length: 11 residues.

This chain links TRBV25-1 with TRBJ2-1; 10 positions match TRBD1. The CDR3 is 15 residues long. Germline CDR1 reads MGHDK; CDR2 reads SYGVNS. The V segment lost 8 bases and the J segment 3 bases; nucleotides outside the gene matches: 7. The CDR3 DNA reads as TGTGCCAGCGCGCCGGGACAGGGGAACTACAATGAGCAGTTCTTC. Translated: CASAPGQGNYNEQFF.

The chain uses TRBV9 and TRBJ1-2; the D gene is possibly TRBD1 (6 bases). The CDR3 totals 14 residues. CDR1 is SGDLS, CDR2 YYNGEE, per germline. The V end was cut by 0 bases, the J end by 4 bases, with 10 bases between. CDR3 sequence: CASSVALTGYGYTF. DNA of the CDR3: TGTGCCAGCAGCGTAGCGTTGACAGGCTATGGCTACACCTTC. The variable domain in full, completed from reference TRBV9 and TRBJ1-2, reads DSGVTQTPKHLITATGQRVTLRCSPRSGDLSVYWYQQSLDQGLQFLIQYYNGEERAKGNILERFSAQQFPDLHSELNLSSLELGDSALYFCASSVALTGYGYTFGSGTRLTVV.

The genes are TRBV5-1 and TRBJ1-4; 8 bases line up with TRBD1. The germline CDR1 and CDR2 sequences are SGHRS and YFSETQ. Unmatched junction bases numbered 19, after V lost 7 bases and J lost 2 bases. The CDR3 extends over 19 amino acids. The CDR3: CASSARSRGLKFTNEKLFF. In DNA, the CDR3 is TGCGCCAGCTCCGCCCGGAGCAGGGGGCTTAAATTTACTAATGAAAAACTGTTTTTT.

In DNA form, the CDR3 reads TGTGCCAGCAGCTTGGGGCAAGTCACAGATACGCAGTATTTT. It specifies CASSLGQVTDTQYF. V and J are TRBV5-8 and TRBJ2-3; D gene ambiguous. The CDR3 totals 14 residues. V was trimmed by 0 bases and J by 2 bases, leaving 7 bases between them. The germline V gene encodes CDR1 SGHTS and CDR2 YDEGEE.

The chain combines TRBV19 with TRBJ2-5; 8 nucleotides line up with TRBD1. In germline, CDR1 is LNHDA, CDR2 SQIVND (reference sequence). After removal of 4 bases from V and 7 bases from J, the junction contained 11 bases not matched to a gene. The CDR3 runs to 15 residues. CDR3 residues: CASSNRPGTGRTQYF. The CDR3 DNA sequence: TGTGCCAGTAGTAACCGACCCGGGACAGGCAGGACCCAGTACTTC.

The chain has TRBV2 and TRBJ2-5; no firm D call. Germline loops: CDR1 SNHLY, CDR2 FYNNEI. CDR3 length: 17 amino acids. Trimming cost V 6 bases and J 0 bases, with 20 bases left between them. The CDR3 DNA is TGTGCCAGCAGACGGGTGGGGAACACTGTTCACCAAGAGACCCAGTACTTC. It is translated as CASRRVGNTVHQETQYF.

The chain recombines TRBV7-3 with TRBJ2-2; TRBD1 matches 8 bases. The CDR3 totals 15 residues. Germline V CDR1 and CDR2: SGHTA, FQGTGA. V lost 5 bases, J lost 4 bases, and 6 bases stayed unmatched. In DNA form, the CDR3 reads TGTGCCAGCAGCCCAGGGGGCGCGGGCACCGGGGAGCTGTTTTTT. As protein: CASSPGGAGTGELFF.

The rearrangement links TRBV6-1 to TRBJ2-2, with D perhaps being TRBD1 or TRBD2 (5 bases each). CDR1 is MNHNS and CDR2 is SASEGT in the germline V gene. V was clipped by 6 bases and J by 0 bases, with 11 bases between them. This CDR3 contains 15 residues. The CDR3: CASRPGPSNTGELFF. CDR3 nucleotides: TGTGCCAGCAGGCCGGGACCCTCGAACACCGGGGAGCTGTTTTTT.

The CDR3 protein is CASSLGQGGKAFF. The CDR3 DNA reads as TGCGCCAGCAGCCTCGGACAGGGGGGAAAAGCTTTCTTT. The chain combines TRBV5-1 with TRBJ1-1, with 10 bases identical to TRBD1. V lost 4 bases and J lost 9; bases outside the gene matches: 6. The CDR3 spans 13 residues. Per germline, CDR1 SGHRS and CDR2 YFSETQ.